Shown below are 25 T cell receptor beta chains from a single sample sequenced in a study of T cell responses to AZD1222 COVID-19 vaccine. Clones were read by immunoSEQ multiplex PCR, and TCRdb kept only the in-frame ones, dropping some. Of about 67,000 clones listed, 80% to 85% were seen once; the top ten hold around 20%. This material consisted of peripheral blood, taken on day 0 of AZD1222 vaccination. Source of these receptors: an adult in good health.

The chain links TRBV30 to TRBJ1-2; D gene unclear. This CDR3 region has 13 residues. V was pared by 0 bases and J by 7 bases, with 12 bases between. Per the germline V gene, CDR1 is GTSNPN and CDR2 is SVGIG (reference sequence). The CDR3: CAWSVREPGGYTF. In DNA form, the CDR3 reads TGTGCCTGGAGTGTACGGGAGCCTGGTGGCTACACCTTC.

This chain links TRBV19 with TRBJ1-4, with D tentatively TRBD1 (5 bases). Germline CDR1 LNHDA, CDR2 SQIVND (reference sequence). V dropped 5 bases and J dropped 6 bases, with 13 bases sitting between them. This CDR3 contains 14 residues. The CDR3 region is CASSPSGGYEKLFF. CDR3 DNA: TGTGCCAGTAGTCCCAGCGGGGGGTATGAAAAACTGTTTTTT.

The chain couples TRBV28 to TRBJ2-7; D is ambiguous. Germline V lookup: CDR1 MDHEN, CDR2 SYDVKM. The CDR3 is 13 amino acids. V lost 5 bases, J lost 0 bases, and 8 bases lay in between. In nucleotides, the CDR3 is TGTGCCAGCAGTCCTGGTGACTCCTACGAGCAGTACTTC. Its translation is CASSPGDSYEQYF.

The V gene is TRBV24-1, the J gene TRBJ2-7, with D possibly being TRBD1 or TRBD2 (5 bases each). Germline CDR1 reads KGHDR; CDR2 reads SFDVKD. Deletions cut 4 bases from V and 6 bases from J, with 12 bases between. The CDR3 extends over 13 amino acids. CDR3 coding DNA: TGTGCCACCAGTGACGGGGACCATCTCGAGCAGTACTTC. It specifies CATSDGDHLEQYF.

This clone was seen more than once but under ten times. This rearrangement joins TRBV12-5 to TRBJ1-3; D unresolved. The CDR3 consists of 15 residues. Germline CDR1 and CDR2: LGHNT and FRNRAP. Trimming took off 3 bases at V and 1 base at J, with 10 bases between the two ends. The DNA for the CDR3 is TGTGCTAGTGGTTTAAGGGTTTCGTCTGGAAACACCATATATTTT. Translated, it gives CASGLRVSSGNTIYF.

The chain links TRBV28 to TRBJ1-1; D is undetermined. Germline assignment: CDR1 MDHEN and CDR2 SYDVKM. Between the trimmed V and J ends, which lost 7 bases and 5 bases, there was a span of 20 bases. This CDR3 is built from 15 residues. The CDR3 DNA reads TGTGCCAGCACTAATCCGGGGTTTACGGGAACTGAAGCTTTCTTT. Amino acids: CASTNPGFTGTEAFF.

The CDR3 loop reads CASSVGAGDGNGELFF. The CDR3 coding sequence is TGTGCCAGCAGCGTAGGAGCGGGAGATGGAAACGGGGAGCTGTTTTTT. The chain carries TRBV9 and TRBJ2-2; TRBD2 aligns across 8 bases. J lost 7 bases, V lost 0 bases, and 8 bases had no gene match. The CDR3 has 16 amino acids. From germline, CDR1 is SGDLS and CDR2 YYNGEE.

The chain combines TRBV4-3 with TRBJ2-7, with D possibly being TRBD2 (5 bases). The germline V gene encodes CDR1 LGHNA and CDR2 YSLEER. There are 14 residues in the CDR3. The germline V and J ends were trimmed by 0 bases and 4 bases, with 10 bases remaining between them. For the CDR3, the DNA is TGCGCCAGCAGCCAAGATTTCGGGGAATACGAGCAGTACTTC. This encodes CASSQDFGEYEQYF.

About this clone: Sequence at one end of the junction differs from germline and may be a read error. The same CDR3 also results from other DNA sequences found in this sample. The CDR3 DNA follows: TGTGCTAGCAGCTTAGGACTAGCGGGAGGTGAGACCCAGTACTTC. The encoded protein is CASSLGLAGGETQYF. This chain connects TRBV7-7 to TRBJ2-5, with TRBD2 identical over 14 bases. The germline V gene encodes CDR1 SSHAT and CDR2 FNYEAQ (reference sequence). The CDR3 sequence is 15 residues long.

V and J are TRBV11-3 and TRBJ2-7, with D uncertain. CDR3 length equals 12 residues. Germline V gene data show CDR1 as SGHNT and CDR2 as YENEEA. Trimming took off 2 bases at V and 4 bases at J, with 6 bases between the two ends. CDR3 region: CASSLTSYEQYF. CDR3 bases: TGTGCCAGCAGCTTAACCTCATACGAGCAGTACTTC.

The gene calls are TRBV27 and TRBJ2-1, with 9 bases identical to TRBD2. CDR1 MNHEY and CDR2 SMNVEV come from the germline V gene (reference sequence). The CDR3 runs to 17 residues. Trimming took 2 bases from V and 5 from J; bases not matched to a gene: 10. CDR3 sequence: CASSLRETSGTNNEQFF. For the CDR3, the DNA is TGTGCCAGCAGTTTAAGAGAGACTAGCGGTACGAACAATGAGCAGTTCTTC.

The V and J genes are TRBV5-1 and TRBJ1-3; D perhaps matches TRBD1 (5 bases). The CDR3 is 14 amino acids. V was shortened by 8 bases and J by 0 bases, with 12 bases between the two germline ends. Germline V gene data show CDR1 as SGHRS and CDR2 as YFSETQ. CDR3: CASQTGRSGNTIYF. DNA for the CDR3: TGCGCCAGTCAAACAGGTCGCTCTGGAAACACCATATATTTT.

Written as DNA, the CDR3 is TGCAGTGGAGGGTCACACTATGGCTACACCTTC. This encodes CSGGSHYGYTF. The rearrangement joins TRBV20-1 to TRBJ1-2; D ambiguous. The CDR3 contains 11 residues. V was shortened by 7 bases and J by 3 bases, with 9 bases between the two germline ends. The germline CDR1 and CDR2 sequences are DFQATT and SNEGSKA (reference sequence).

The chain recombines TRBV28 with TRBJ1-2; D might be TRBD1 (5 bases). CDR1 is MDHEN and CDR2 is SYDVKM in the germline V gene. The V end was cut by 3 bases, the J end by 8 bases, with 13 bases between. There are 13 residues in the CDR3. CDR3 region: CASSLWQGLGYTF. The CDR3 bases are TGTGCCAGCAGTTTGTGGCAGGGCCTGGGCTACACCTTC.

The CDR3 protein is CASSLRGGETQYF. CDR3 sequence (DNA): TGTGCCAGCAGTTTACGAGGGGGTGAGACCCAGTACTTC. J is TRBJ2-5 and V is TRBV12-3 or TRBV12-4, with D possibly matching TRBD1 (6 bases). V was clipped by 2 bases and J by 5 bases, with 9 bases between them. This CDR3 is 13 amino acids long.

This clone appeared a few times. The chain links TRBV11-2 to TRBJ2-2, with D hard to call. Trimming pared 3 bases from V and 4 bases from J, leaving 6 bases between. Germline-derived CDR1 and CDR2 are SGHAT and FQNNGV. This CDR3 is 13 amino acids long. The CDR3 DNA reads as TGTGCCAGCAGCTTTGGGGTCACCGGGGAGCTGTTTTTT. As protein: CASSFGVTGELFF.

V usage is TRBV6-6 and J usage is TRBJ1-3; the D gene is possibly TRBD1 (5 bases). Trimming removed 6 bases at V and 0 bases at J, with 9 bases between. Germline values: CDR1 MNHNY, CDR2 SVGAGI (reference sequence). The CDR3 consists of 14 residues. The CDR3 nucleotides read TGTGCCAGCAGAGGGGCAAGCTCTGGAAACACCATATATTTT. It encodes CASRGASSGNTIYF.

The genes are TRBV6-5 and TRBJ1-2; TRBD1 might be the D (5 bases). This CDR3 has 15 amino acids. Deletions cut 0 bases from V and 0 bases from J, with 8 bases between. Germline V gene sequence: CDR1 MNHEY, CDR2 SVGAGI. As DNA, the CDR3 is TGTGCCAGCAGTTACTCGCTGACAGCTAACTATGGCTACACCTTC. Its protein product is CASSYSLTANYGYTF.

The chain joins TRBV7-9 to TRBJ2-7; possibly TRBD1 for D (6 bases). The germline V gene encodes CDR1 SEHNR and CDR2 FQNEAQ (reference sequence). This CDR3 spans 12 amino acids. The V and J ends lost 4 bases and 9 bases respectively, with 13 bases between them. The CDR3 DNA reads TGTGCCAGCAGCTCTACCGACAGGCTGCAGTACTTC. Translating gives CASSSTDRLQYF.

CDR3 amino acids: CASSPDRGFGYTF. CDR3 in DNA: TGTGCCAGCAGTCCAGACAGGGGATTTGGCTACACCTTC. The V and J genes are TRBV11-1 and TRBJ1-2; TRBD1 matches 8 bases. Germline V gene lookup returns CDR1 SGHAT and CDR2 FQDESV (reference sequence). The junction had 7 bases not matched to a gene; V was cut back by 6 bases and J by 7 bases. The CDR3 runs to 13 residues.

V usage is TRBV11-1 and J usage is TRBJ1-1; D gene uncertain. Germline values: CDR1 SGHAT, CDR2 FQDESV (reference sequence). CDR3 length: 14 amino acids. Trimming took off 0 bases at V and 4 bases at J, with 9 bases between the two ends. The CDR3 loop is CASSLAGGSTEAFF. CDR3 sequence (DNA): TGTGCCAGCAGCTTAGCAGGAGGAAGCACTGAAGCTTTCTTT. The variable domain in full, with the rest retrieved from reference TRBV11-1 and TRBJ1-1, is EAEVAQSPRYKITEKSQAVAFWCDPISGHATLYWYRQILGQGPELLVQFQDESVVDDSQLPKDRFSAERLKGVDSTLKIQPAELGDSAMYLCASSLAGGSTEAFFGQGTRLTVV.

Here the CDR3 reads CASSAHRPPQGGQPQHF. DNA of the CDR3: TGTGCCAGTAGTGCTCATCGGCCCCCACAGGGGGGACAGCCCCAGCATTTT. V and J are TRBV19 and TRBJ1-5, with TRBD1 identical over 8 bases. Losses at the gene ends were 5 bases for V and 7 bases for J; bases not matched to a gene: 16. Germline CDR1 LNHDA, CDR2 SQIVND (reference sequence). The CDR3 spans 17 residues.

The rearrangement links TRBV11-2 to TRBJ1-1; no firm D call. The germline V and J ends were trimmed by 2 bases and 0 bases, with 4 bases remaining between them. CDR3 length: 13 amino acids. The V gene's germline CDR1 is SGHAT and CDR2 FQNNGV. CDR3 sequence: CASSLSVNTEAFF. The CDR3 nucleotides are TGTGCCAGCAGCTTATCTGTGAACACTGAAGCTTTCTTT.

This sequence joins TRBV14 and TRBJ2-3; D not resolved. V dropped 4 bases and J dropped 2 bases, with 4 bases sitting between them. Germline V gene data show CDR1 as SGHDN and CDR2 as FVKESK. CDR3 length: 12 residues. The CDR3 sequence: CASSPFTDTQYF. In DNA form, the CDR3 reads TGTGCCAGCAGCCCCTTCACAGATACGCAGTATTTT.

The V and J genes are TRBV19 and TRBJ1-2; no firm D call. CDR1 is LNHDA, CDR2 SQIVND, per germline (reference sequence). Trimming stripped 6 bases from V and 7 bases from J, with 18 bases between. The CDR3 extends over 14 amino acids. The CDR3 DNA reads TGTGCCAGTAGCCTGGGGAGAGTTTCTGGTGGCTACACCTTC. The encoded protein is CASSLGRVSGGYTF.